This entry lists 29 T cell receptor beta chains sequenced from one sample in a study of high-grade serous ovarian cancer treatment subgroups (dated by TCRdb to the early 2020s). Collection of tumor samples took place before definitive surgery or chemotherapy. Libraries were prepared through the immunoSEQ multiplex PCR assay. Imported from immuneACCESS, the table was reduced by TCRdb to in-frame sequences with V and J called. These copies leave out some clones; in studies compared against another copy, an unresolved V gene accounts for under half, and the cause of the remainder is not known. The sample profile shows more than 3,500 clones; around 76% of them were found once. The ten largest clonotypes hold just over 5.5% of the sample. Sequenced sample: tumor tissue. The receptors here all came from a human donor with high-grade serous ovarian cancer.

This sequence joins TRBV19 and TRBJ1-1; possibly TRBD1 for D (5 bases). The CDR3 contains 15 residues. V was pared by 6 bases and J by 0 bases, with 14 bases between. Germline CDR1 is LNHDA and CDR2 is SQIVND (reference sequence). The CDR3 DNA reads as TGTGCCAGTAGGATTCAGGGCCTCATGAACACTGAAGCTTTCTTT. This encodes CASRIQGLMNTEAFF. Combining the CDR3 with reference TRBV19 and TRBJ1-1 gives the whole variable domain DGGITQSPKYLFRKEGQNVTLSCEQNLNHDAMYWYRQDPGQGLRLIYYSQIVNDFQKGDIAEGYSVSREKKESFPLTVTSAQKNPTAFYLCASRIQGLMNTEAFFGQGTRLTVV.

This chain joins TRBV29-1 and TRBJ2-7, with 8 positions matching TRBD2. Per the germline V gene, CDR1 is SQVTM and CDR2 is ANQGSEA. V lost 7 bases to trimming and J lost 5 bases; unmatched junction nucleotides: 4. This CDR3 has 11 amino acids. The CDR3 nucleotides read TGCAGCGGGAAGACTAGCGACGAGCAGTACTTC. It encodes CSGKTSDEQYF.

The chain uses TRBV5-1 and TRBJ2-1; D not resolved. Trimming pared 3 bases from V and 2 bases from J, leaving 15 bases between. The CDR3 is 16 amino acids. Germline V lookup: CDR1 SGHRS, CDR2 YFSETQ. The CDR3 nucleotides are TGCGCCAGCAGCTCCACCAATAGCTACCCCTACAATGAGCAGTTCTTC. Translation: CASSSTNSYPYNEQFF.

This clone showed up just a few times. J is TRBJ1-1 and V is TRBV9; maybe TRBD1 (5 bases). This CDR3 contains 15 residues. Germline assignment: CDR1 SGDLS and CDR2 YYNGEE. Between the trimmed V and J ends, which lost 0 bases and 4 bases, there was a span of 13 bases. As DNA, the CDR3 is TGTGCCAGCAGCGTAGGAGGCGGGGGGGGCACTGAAGCTTTCTTT. This codes for CASSVGGGGGTEAFF.

The chain is built from TRBV28 and TRBJ1-5, with TRBD1 matching 7 bases. V gave up 4 bases and J gave up 2 bases; unmatched junction bases: 8. The CDR3 is 16 residues long. The germline gives CDR1 MDHEN, CDR2 SYDVKM. The CDR3 DNA is TGTGCCAGCAGTTCGACAGGGCACCAGGGCAATCAGCCCCAGCATTTT. This gives the protein CASSSTGHQGNQPQHF. Using reference TRBV28 and TRBJ1-5 for the parts outside the CDR3, the full variable domain is DVKVTQSSRYLVKRTGEKVFLECVQDMDHENMFWYRQDPGLGLRLIYFSYDVKMKEKGDIPEGYSVSREKKERFSLILESASTNQTSMYLCASSSTGHQGNQPQHFGDGTRLSIL.

The rearrangement joins TRBV7-8 to TRBJ2-7; D possibly matches TRBD1 or TRBD2 (5 bases each). With 4 bases removed from V and 6 bases from J, the gap between germline ends came to 19 bases. Per the germline V gene, CDR1 is SGHVS and CDR2 is FQNEAQ. The CDR3 totals 15 residues. In DNA form, the CDR3 reads TGTGCCAGCAGCTCACCCGGGGCCCCCGGGCGCGAGCAGTACTTC. Translating it yields CASSSPGAPGREQYF.

The CDR3 DNA reads as TGTGCCAGCAGCTTAGAGGGGTGGGAGACCCAGTACTTC. Residues: CASSLEGWETQYF. The V call is TRBV7-8, the J call TRBJ2-5; D may be TRBD1 (5 bases). CDR3 length equals 13 residues. The germline V gene has CDR1 SGHVS and CDR2 FQNEAQ. Trimming removed 1 base at V and 5 bases at J, with 8 bases between.

The chain combines TRBV5-1 with TRBJ2-7; TRBD2 matches at 7 bases. Germline V gene sequence: CDR1 SGHRS, CDR2 YFSETQ. Trimming took 0 bases from V and 7 from J; bases not matched to a gene: 7. The CDR3 loop spans 14 amino acids. CDR3 bases: TGCGCCAGCAGCTTGGGCCTAGCGGCCTTGGAGCAGTACTTC. Protein product: CASSLGLAALEQYF. Full variable domain (outside the CDR3, taken from reference TRBV5-1 and TRBJ2-7): KAGVTQTPRYLIKTRGQQVTLSCSPISGHRSVSWYQQTPGQGLQFLFEYFSETQRNKGNFPGRFSGRQFSNSRSEMNVSTLELGDSALYLCASSLGLAALEQYFGPGTRLTVT.

This clone has just one count. This chain connects TRBV6-7 to TRBJ2-5; TRBD1 aligns across 7 bases. TRBV6-7 is filed as an ORF, its function uncertain. With V trimmed by 5 bases and J by 0 bases, 3 bases remained unmatched. CDR3 length: 14 amino acids. The CDR3 coding sequence is TGTGCCAGCAGTAGGGGACAGAACCAAGAGACCCAGTACTTC. Translated: CASSRGQNQETQYF.

This clone was detected only a few times. This chain links TRBV6-1 with TRBJ2-7; D is uncertain. CDR1 and CDR2 (germline): MNHNS, SASEGT. Trimming removed 3 bases from V and 2 bases from J, with 14 bases in between. This CDR3 contains 15 residues. CDR3 residues: CASSDAAHPTYEQYF. In DNA form, the CDR3 reads TGTGCCAGCAGTGACGCGGCACATCCTACCTACGAGCAGTACTTC.

This clone was observed once. The chain couples TRBV9 to TRBJ2-3; D uncertain. V lost 3 bases and J 4 bases, leaving 12 bases between the germline ends. The germline V gene encodes CDR1 SGDLS and CDR2 YYNGEE. There are 14 residues in the CDR3. The CDR3 sequence: CASSALSAADTQYF. The CDR3 nucleotides read TGTGCCAGCAGCGCCCTTTCGGCCGCAGATACGCAGTATTTT.

Turning to this clone: This likely traces to a read error, being one base from a far larger clone. V and J are TRBV5-2 and TRBJ2-1; the table's D gene call, TRBD2, was not cross checked with the DNA. TRBV5-2 is a pseudogene. CDR3 length: 13 residues. The CDR3, as DNA: TGTGCCAGCAGCCCCCGACTTGACAATGAGCAGTTCTTC. Amino acids: CASSPRLDNEQFF.

This sequence joins TRBV5-1 and TRBJ2-4, with D unclear. This CDR3 contains 13 residues. Trimming pared 0 bases from V and 7 bases from J, leaving 8 bases between. CDR1 is SGHRS and CDR2 is YFSETQ in the germline V gene. In nucleotides, the CDR3 is TGCGCCAGCAGCTTGGGAGGTATCAACATTCAGTACTTC. Amino acids: CASSLGGINIQYF.

This clone was counted between two and nine times. The chain has TRBV27 and TRBJ2-7; D unclear. V lost 7 bases and J 5 bases, leaving 12 bases between the germline ends. In germline, CDR1 is MNHEY, CDR2 SMNVEV (reference sequence). The CDR3 runs 12 residues. For the CDR3, the DNA is TGTGCCAGCATGGGGAAACTGGACGAGCAGTACTTC. As protein: CASMGKLDEQYF.

V is TRBV20-1 and J is TRBJ2-1; tentative D call: TRBD1 (5 bases). V was pared by 5 bases and J by 8 bases, with 10 bases between. The CDR3 contains 11 residues. Germline CDR1 reads DFQATT; CDR2 reads SNEGSKA (reference sequence). In nucleotides, the CDR3 is TGCAGTGCTCCAGGGCCCGATGAGCAGTTCTTC. Its translation is CSAPGPDEQFF.

This clone was seen just once. V and J are TRBV7-3 and TRBJ2-2; D tentatively reads TRBD1 or TRBD2 (5 bases each). CDR1 is SGHTA, CDR2 FQGTGA, per germline. This CDR3 region has 13 residues. The V end was cut by 5 bases, the J end by 6 bases, with 10 bases between. The CDR3, as DNA: TGTGCCAGCAGCCCGGGGACCGCCGGGGAGCTGTTTTTT. Its protein product is CASSPGTAGELFF.

The chain employs TRBV29-1 and TRBJ1-2; 12 bases align to TRBD1. CDR1 is SQVTM and CDR2 is ANQGSEA in the germline V gene. The CDR3 is 11 amino acids. The CDR3 DNA sequence: TGCACGGGACAGGGGGCGGGAGGCTACACCTTC. Translation gives CTGQGAGGYTF. Variable domain in full (rest from reference TRBV29-1 and TRBJ1-2): SAVISQKPSRDICQRGTSLTIQCQVDSQVTMMFWYRQQPGQSLTLIATANQGSEATYESGFVIDKFPISRPNLTFSTLTVSNMSPEDSSIYLCTGQGAGGYTFGSGTRLTVV.

The chain carries TRBV25-1 and TRBJ1-3, with D unresolved. Germline values: CDR1 MGHDK, CDR2 SYGVNS. The length of the CDR3 is 12 residues. With 6 bases removed from V and 6 bases from J, the gap between germline ends came to 9 bases. CDR3 sequence reads: CASSGLENTIYF. The CDR3 DNA reads as TGTGCCAGCAGCGGACTGGAAAACACCATATATTTT.

The chain uses TRBV30 and TRBJ2-5, with D maybe TRBD2 (5 bases). V shed 3 bases and J shed 0 bases, with 11 bases lying between them. CDR3 length equals 14 residues. CDR1 and CDR2 from the germline V gene are GTSNPN and SVGIG (reference sequence). The CDR3 DNA reads TGTGCCTGGAGCGGAGCGGTGAACCAAGAGACCCAGTACTTC. It yields the protein CAWSGAVNQETQYF.

This clone was detected only a few times. V and J are TRBV6-4 and TRBJ1-1, with unresolved D. This CDR3 spans 13 amino acids. In germline, CDR1 is MRHNA, CDR2 SNTAGT. V shed 6 bases and J shed 0 bases, with 8 bases lying between them. The CDR3 protein is CASSREMNTEAFF. The DNA of the CDR3 is TGTGCCAGCAGCCGGGAGATGAACACTGAAGCTTTCTTT.

The rearrangement links TRBV29-1 to TRBJ2-5; D perhaps matches TRBD2 (5 bases). The V gene's germline CDR1 is SQVTM and CDR2 ANQGSEA. The CDR3 consists of 11 residues. V was pared by 3 bases and J by 5 bases, with 7 bases between. CDR3 residues: CSVDGEETQYF. CDR3 sequence (DNA): TGCAGCGTTGATGGGGAGGAGACCCAGTACTTC.

The chain couples TRBV4-2 to TRBJ1-2, with a tentative D call TRBD1 (5 bases). The CDR3 contains 15 residues. With 1 base removed from V and 6 bases from J, the gap between germline ends came to 15 bases. Germline CDR1 LGHNA, CDR2 YNFKEQ. DNA of the CDR3: TGTGCCAGCAGCCAAGTAACAGGTATGGCTGATGGCTACACCTTC. Translated, it gives CASSQVTGMADGYTF.

DNA of the CDR3: TGTGCCAGCGAAACCGGGACTAGCAACAATGAGCAGTTCTTC. It yields the protein CASETGTSNNEQFF. The chain recombines TRBV6-1 with TRBJ2-1, with TRBD2 matching 9 bases. CDR1 and CDR2 (germline): MNHNS, SASEGT. The CDR3 sequence is 14 residues long. Trimming at V came to 8 bases and at J to 5 bases, leaving 7 bases not matched to a gene.

V is TRBV13 and J is TRBJ2-1; no firm D call. CDR1 is PRHDT, CDR2 FYEKMQ, per germline (reference sequence). This CDR3 contains 11 residues. Trimming left V 6 bases short and J 5 bases short, with 5 bases between. The CDR3 coding sequence is TGTGCCAGCAGTTTGCACAATGAGCAGTTCTTC. It is translated as CASSLHNEQFF. The variable domain in full, completed from reference TRBV13 and TRBJ2-1, reads AAGVIQSPRHLIKEKRETATLKCYPIPRHDTVYWYQQGPGQDPQFLISFYEKMQSDKGSIPDRFSAQQFSDYHSELNMSSLELGDSALYFCASSLHNEQFFGPGTRLTVL.

The rearrangement uses TRBV18 and TRBJ2-4; D perhaps matches TRBD2 (6 bases). Germline CDR1 KGHSH, CDR2 LQKENI. CDR3 length: 15 residues. V dropped 2 bases and J dropped 4 bases, with 12 bases sitting between them. The CDR3: CASSPSSGDKNIQYF. CDR3 sequence (DNA): TGTGCCAGCTCACCATCCTCGGGAGATAAAAACATTCAGTACTTC.

V and J are TRBV5-1 and TRBJ1-6; D remains ambiguous. The CDR3 is 15 amino acids. Germline CDR1 reads SGHRS; CDR2 reads YFSETQ. V lost 4 bases, J lost 7 bases, and 15 bases lay in between. The CDR3 sequence: CASSPGVSTNSPLHF. The CDR3 DNA sequence: TGCGCCAGCAGCCCCGGGGTTAGCACCAATTCACCCCTCCACTTT.

This chain uses TRBV6-1 with TRBJ2-7; D unclear. This CDR3 is built from 14 residues. Trimming took 6 bases from V and 7 from J, leaving 19 bases between them. In germline, CDR1 is MNHNS, CDR2 SASEGT. The CDR3 is CASRSVIDFREQYF. The CDR3 bases are TGTGCCAGCAGGAGCGTGATAGATTTCCGGGAGCAGTACTTC.

The rearrangement uses TRBV5-1 and TRBJ1-4; tentative D call: TRBD1 (5 bases). The CDR3 spans 13 residues. Germline lookup yields CDR1 SGHRS and CDR2 YFSETQ. CDR3 loop: CACSVGVGEKLFF. As DNA, the CDR3 is TGCGCTTGCTCAGTGGGGGTTGGCGAAAAACTGTTTTTT.

V gene TRBV5-1 combines with J gene TRBJ2-7, with D perhaps matching TRBD2 (5 bases). Trimming removed 0 bases from V and 5 bases from J, with 15 bases in between. Germline V CDR1 and CDR2: SGHRS, YFSETQ. This CDR3 is built from 15 residues. The CDR3: CASSLATPQRDEQYF. Written as DNA, the CDR3 is TGCGCCAGCAGCTTGGCCACCCCTCAGAGGGACGAGCAGTACTTC.